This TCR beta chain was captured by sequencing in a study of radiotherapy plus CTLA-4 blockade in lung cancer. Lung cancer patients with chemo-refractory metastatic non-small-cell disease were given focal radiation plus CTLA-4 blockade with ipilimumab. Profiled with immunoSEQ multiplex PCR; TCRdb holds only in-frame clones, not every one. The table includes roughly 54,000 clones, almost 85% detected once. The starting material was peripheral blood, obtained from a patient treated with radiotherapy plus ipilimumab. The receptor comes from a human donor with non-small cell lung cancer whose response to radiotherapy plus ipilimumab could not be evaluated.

As DNA, the CDR3 is TGTGCCAGCAGTTCCTTACAGGGGCGTATGAGCACAGATACGCAGTATTTT. As protein: CASSSLQGRMSTDTQYF. The chain is built from TRBV11-2 and TRBJ2-3; TRBD1 matches at 7 bases. V gave up 6 bases and J gave up 0 bases; unmatched junction bases: 12. The CDR3 length is 17 residues. Germline V gene sequence: CDR1 SGHAT, CDR2 FQNNGV.